The 10 T cell receptor beta chains given below trace back to one sample, sequenced in a study of CD8 T cells in ankylosing spondylitis. TCRdb passed the 5' RACE reads through MiXCR, listing each CDR3 protein once. The sample lists around 490,000 distinct CDR3 sequences, roughly 5.2% occurring once. No antigens are known for them. Study-wide points: Blood of patients with ankylosing spondylitis appeared to be characterized by a TCR beta motif of eight highly homologous variants.

Sample: blood, either unsorted or a sorted T cell fraction (not recorded which). These receptors all come from a male donor with ankylosing spondylitis.

The rearrangement links TRBV29-1 to TRBJ1-4, with TRBD1 matching over 7 bases. From germline, CDR1 is SQVTM and CDR2 ANQGSEA. Trimming removed 5 bases from V and 0 bases from J; junction bases left unmatched: 3. This CDR3 is built from 14 residues. The CDR3 region is CSVTTGATNEKLFF. The CDR3 DNA reads TGCAGCGTTACAACAGGGGCAACTAATGAAAAACTGTTTTTT.

This clonotype was counted between two and nine times. The chain has TRBV7-2 and TRBJ1-1; D perhaps matches TRBD1 (5 bases). Trimming removed 5 bases from V and 4 bases from J, with 14 bases in between. Germline loops: CDR1 SGHTA, CDR2 FQGNSA. This CDR3 contains 14 residues. As DNA, the CDR3 is TGTGCCAGCAGCCCGCGGATGGGGGGCACTGAAGCTTTCTTT. The encoded protein is CASSPRMGGTEAFF.

In this sample, this clonotype turned up many times. The chain joins TRBV20-1 to TRBJ2-5, with a weak D call TRBD1 (6 bases). Trimming removed 0 bases at V and 5 bases at J, with 19 bases between. The CDR3 covers 16 residues. Germline-derived CDR1 and CDR2 are DFQATT and SNEGSKA (reference sequence). CDR3: CSAREETGRAWETQYF. CDR3 sequence (DNA): TGCAGTGCTAGAGAAGAAACAGGGCGAGCGTGGGAGACCCAGTACTTC.

This clonotype was counted at least ten times. V gene TRBV7-2 combines with J gene TRBJ1-2, with D unresolved. This CDR3 region has 14 residues. The germline gives CDR1 SGHTA, CDR2 FQGNSA. The V end lost 5 bases, the J end lost 0 bases, and 10 bases lay between the germline ends. CDR3 sequence: CASSPKTTNYGYTF. DNA of the CDR3: TGTGCCAGCAGCCCAAAAACGACTAACTATGGCTACACCTTC.

This clonotype was counted many times. The chain joins TRBV7-9 to TRBJ1-2, with D possibly TRBD1 on 6 matching bases. CDR1 is SEHNR and CDR2 is FQNEAQ in the germline V gene (reference sequence). The CDR3 extends over 14 amino acids. Trimming removed 1 base from V and 7 bases from J, with 13 bases in between. The CDR3 sequence: CASSLVTDRGGYTF. In DNA, the CDR3 is TGTGCCAGCAGCTTAGTGACGGACAGAGGTGGCTACACCTTC.

In this sample, this clonotype turned up many times. This sequence joins TRBV6-1 and TRBJ2-2; 8 bases line up with TRBD2. The junction had 9 bases not matched to a gene; V was cut back by 6 bases and J by 6 bases. Per germline, CDR1 MNHNS and CDR2 SASEGT. The CDR3 runs to 15 residues. The CDR3 nucleotides read TGTGCCAGCAGCTCCGGGACTAGTATTCCCGGGGAGCTGTTTTTT. This codes for CASSSGTSIPGELFF.

This clonotype showed up just a few times. The chain carries TRBV11-1 and TRBJ2-1; a possible D gene is TRBD2 (6 bases). The V gene lost 5 bases and the J gene lost 0 bases, with 17 bases spanning the gap. The CDR3 extends over 17 amino acids. CDR1 is SGHAT, CDR2 FQDESV, per germline (reference sequence). CDR3 sequence reads: CASSGNSGYSSYNEQFF. In DNA, the CDR3 is TGTGCCAGCAGCGGTAATAGCGGATACAGCTCCTACAATGAGCAGTTCTTC.

This clonotype was picked up many times. The chain uses TRBV29-1 and TRBJ2-5; 7 nucleotides align to TRBD2. The CDR3 sequence is 13 residues long. Per germline, CDR1 SQVTM and CDR2 ANQGSEA. The J segment lost 5 bases and the V segment lost 7 bases, leaving 10 bases of the junction unmatched. CDR3: CSGGGRRGETQYF. CDR3 bases: TGCAGCGGGGGCGGCCGGCGGGGGGAGACCCAGTACTTC.

This clonotype was seen a handful of times. This chain connects TRBV12-3 or TRBV12-4 to TRBJ2-3; TRBD1 is a possible D gene (5 bases). The CDR3 spans 12 residues. V was trimmed by 6 bases and J by 11 bases, leaving 15 bases between them. The CDR3 sequence: CASRPDSLGQYF. CDR3 sequence (DNA): TGTGCCAGCAGGCCCGACAGTCTCGGGCAGTATTTT.

This clonotype was recorded a few times. V is TRBV2 and J is TRBJ2-1; maybe TRBD1 (6 bases). The germline CDR1 and CDR2 sequences are SNHLY and FYNNEI. V was clipped by 2 bases and J by 2 bases, with 10 bases between them. CDR3 length equals 15 residues. CDR3 residues: CASSESGAPYNEQFF. Here the CDR3 DNA reads TGTGCCAGCAGTGAATCAGGGGCCCCCTACAATGAGCAGTTCTTC.